A selection of T cell receptor beta chains follows, all from one sample in a study of blood T cell repertoires in COVID-19. Assay: immunoSEQ multiplex PCR; the TCRdb copy retains only in-frame clones and omits some. Of around 300,000 clones in the sample, around 90% were seen once. The material sequenced was peripheral blood. The receptors were sampled from a man between 45 and 60 years old with acute or convalescent COVID-19. CDR3s include the opening cysteine and the closing phenylalanine or tryptophan. Each record gives: clone size, CDR3 length, J gene, V gene, D gene, CDR3 protein, CDR3 DNA. A D gene is named only where the DNA matches it firmly. Expanded clones get a size class; other rows say once, few or many, or leave the size out.

size: NA; length: 13; J: TRBJ1-1; V: TRBV18; D: NA; CDR3: CASSSDSPTEAFF; DNA: TGTGCCAGCTCATCCGACAGTCCCACTGAAGCTTTCTTT
size: NA; length: 15; J: TRBJ2-3; V: TRBV19; D: TRBD2; CDR3: CASSIAAGGTDTQYF; DNA: TGTGCCAGTAGTATAGCGGCGGGGGGCACAGATACGCAGTATTTT
size: NA; length: 13; J: TRBJ2-7; V: TRBV7-3; D: NA; CDR3: CASSPAAAYEQYF; DNA: TGTGCCAGCAGCCCGGCGGCCGCCTACGAGCAGTACTTC
size: NA; length: 14; J: TRBJ1-6; V: TRBV18; D: TRBD1; CDR3: CASSPYRGPIPLHF; DNA: TGTGCCAGCTCACCATACAGGGGGCCCATCCCCCTCCACTTT
size: once; length: 16; J: TRBJ1-5; V: TRBV7-8; D: TRBD1; CDR3: CASSLSAGTGEQPQHF; DNA: TGTGCCAGCAGCTTAAGCGCCGGGACAGGGGAGCAGCCCCAGCATTTT
size: NA; length: 14; J: TRBJ2-5; V: TRBV5-1; D: NA; CDR3: CASSVQDSQETQYF; DNA: TGCGCCAGCAGCGTGCAGGACAGCCAAGAGACCCAGTACTTC
size: NA; length: 17; J: TRBJ2-3; V: TRBV27; D: TRBD2; CDR3: CASSLFPAGDSTDTQYF; DNA: TGTGCCAGCAGTTTATTTCCAGCGGGAGATAGCACAGATACGCAGTATTTT
size: NA; length: 14; J: TRBJ1-4; V: TRBV29-1; D: TRBD1; CDR3: CSVERQGLGEKLFF; DNA: TGCAGCGTTGAGCGACAGGGTTTGGGTGAAAAACTGTTTTTT
size: once; length: 11; J: TRBJ2-1; V: TRBV9; D: NA; CDR3: CASSVNNEQFF; DNA: TGTGCCAGCAGCGTCAACAATGAGCAGTTCTTC
size: NA; length: 14; J: TRBJ1-4; V: TRBV6-5; D: NA; CDR3: CASRTDRVNEKLFF; DNA: TGTGCCAGCAGGACCGACAGAGTTAATGAAAAACTGTTTTTT